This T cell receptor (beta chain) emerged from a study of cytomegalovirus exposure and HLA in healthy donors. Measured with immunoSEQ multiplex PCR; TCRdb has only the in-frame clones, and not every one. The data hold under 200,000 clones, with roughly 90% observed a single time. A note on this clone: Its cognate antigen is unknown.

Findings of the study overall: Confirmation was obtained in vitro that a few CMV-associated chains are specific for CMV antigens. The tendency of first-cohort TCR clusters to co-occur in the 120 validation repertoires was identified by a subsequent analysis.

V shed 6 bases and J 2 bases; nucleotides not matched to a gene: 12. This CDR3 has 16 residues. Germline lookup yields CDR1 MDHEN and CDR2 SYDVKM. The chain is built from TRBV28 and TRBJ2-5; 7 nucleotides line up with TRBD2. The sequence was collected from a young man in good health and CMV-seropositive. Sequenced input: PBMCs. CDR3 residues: CASRTSRAGEQETQYF. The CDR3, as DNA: TGTGCCAGCAGGACCTCGAGGGCGGGAGAACAAGAGACCCAGTACTTC. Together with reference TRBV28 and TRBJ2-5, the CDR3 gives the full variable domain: DVKVTQSSRYLVKRTGEKVFLECVQDMDHENMFWYRQDPGLGLRLIYFSYDVKMKEKGDIPEGYSVSREKKERFSLILESASTNQTSMYLCASRTSRAGEQETQYFGPGTRLLVL.